Presented here are 32 T cell receptor beta chains from one specimen sequenced in a study of blood T cell repertoires in COVID-19. Clones were read by immunoSEQ multiplex PCR, and TCRdb kept only the in-frame ones, dropping some. The sample lists approximately 150,000 clones; about 90% were seen once. Material for sequencing was PBMCs or T cells enriched from blood (not recorded which). The receptors derive from a human donor with acute COVID-19. The donor label of this sample is uncertain.

This chain uses TRBV10-1 with TRBJ2-5; 9 nucleotides match TRBD2. The CDR3 spans 16 residues. The J segment lost 3 bases and the V segment lost 2 bases, leaving 7 bases of the junction unmatched. Germline CDR1 and CDR2: WNHNN and SYGVQD (reference sequence). The CDR3 reads CASSEAGAGGKETQYF. The CDR3, as DNA: TGCGCCAGCAGTGAGGCTGGAGCGGGGGGAAAAGAGACCCAGTACTTC.

This chain links TRBV4-2 with TRBJ2-7; D might be TRBD1 (5 bases). Trimming stripped 4 bases from V and 6 bases from J, with 22 bases between. Germline-derived CDR1 and CDR2 are LGHNA and YNFKEQ. This CDR3 spans 16 amino acids. The CDR3 spells CASSLHLTEVSTEQYF. In DNA form, the CDR3 reads TGTGCCAGCAGCCTACATTTGACAGAGGTGTCTACCGAGCAGTACTTC.

The rearrangement links TRBV5-4 to TRBJ2-2; 14 positions agree with TRBD2. This CDR3 region has 16 residues. The V segment lost 5 bases and the J segment 7 bases; nucleotides outside the gene matches: 7. Germline CDR1 reads SGHNT; CDR2 reads YYREEE (reference sequence). The CDR3 DNA is TGTGCCAGCAGTTCCGGTGGACTAGCGGGGGGCGGGGAGCTGTTTTTT. This translates into CASSSGGLAGGGELFF.

The V call is TRBV7-7, the J call TRBJ2-5; 9 bases line up with TRBD2. J was trimmed by 5 bases and V by 4 bases; bases with no gene match: 2. This CDR3 is 13 amino acids long. Looked up from germline, CDR1 is SSHAT and CDR2 is FNYEAQ (reference sequence). Written as DNA, the CDR3 is TGTGCCAGCAGCTCCAGCGGGGGGGAGACCCAGTACTTC. This encodes CASSSSGGETQYF.

The J gene is TRBJ1-2, the V gene TRBV6-6; D might be TRBD1 (6 bases). This CDR3 is built from 12 residues. The germline V gene has CDR1 MNHNY and CDR2 SVGAGI (reference sequence). With 10 bases removed from V and 8 bases from J, the gap between germline ends came to 17 bases. CDR3 nucleotide sequence: TGTGCCATCAAAAGGGAGGGGGTCGGCTACACCTTC. Encoded protein: CAIKREGVGYTF.

The chain uses TRBV2 and TRBJ1-2, with a tentative D call TRBD1 (5 bases). This CDR3 is built from 15 residues. Germline V gives CDR1 SNHLY, CDR2 FYNNEI. Trimming shortened V by 7 bases and J by 4 bases, and 19 bases separated the two germline ends. CDR3 loop: CASNAQTALGYGYTF. CDR3 nucleotide sequence: TGTGCCAGCAACGCTCAGACAGCCCTAGGCTATGGCTACACCTTC.

This clone is a singleton in its sample. This chain joins TRBV10-3 and TRBJ2-3; 11 bases align to TRBD2. The V gene's germline CDR1 is ENHRY and CDR2 SYGVKD. The CDR3 covers 15 residues. The J segment lost 2 bases and the V segment lost 5 bases, leaving 3 bases of the junction unmatched. CDR3 sequence (DNA): TGTGCCATCAGTACTAGCGGGGGATCCACAGATACGCAGTATTTT. Translated: CAISTSGGSTDTQYF.

Only one count was recorded for this clone. V gene TRBV5-4 combines with J gene TRBJ2-2; 7 positions match TRBD1. This CDR3 is 16 amino acids long. The germline V gene has CDR1 SGHNT and CDR2 YYREEE (reference sequence). Trimming at V came to 1 base and at J to 2 bases, leaving 5 bases not matched to a gene. CDR3 residues: CASSLSRQGNTGELFF. The DNA of the CDR3 is TGTGCCAGCAGCTTGAGCCGACAGGGTAACACCGGGGAGCTGTTTTTT.

The gene calls are TRBV28 and TRBJ1-3, with D maybe TRBD1 (5 bases). CDR1 is MDHEN, CDR2 SYDVKM, per germline. V dropped 3 bases and J dropped 4 bases, with 10 bases sitting between them. The CDR3 contains 14 residues. The CDR3 spells CASSFRDRGNTIYF. The CDR3 region has the DNA TGTGCCAGCAGTTTCCGAGACAGAGGAAACACCATATATTTT.

This chain connects TRBV7-2 to TRBJ1-2; 7 bases line up with TRBD1. Losses at the gene ends were 1 base for V and 6 bases for J; bases not matched to a gene: 5. CDR3 length: 14 residues. CDR1 and CDR2 (germline): SGHTA, FQGNSA. The CDR3, as DNA: TGTGCCAGCAGCTTAGAGACAGGGCCGGATGGCTACACCTTC. It codes for CASSLETGPDGYTF.

This clone has just a few counts. The V and J genes are TRBV6-5 and TRBJ1-6; D is perhaps TRBD1 (5 bases). CDR1 and CDR2 (germline): MNHEY, SVGAGI. The length of the CDR3 is 15 residues. Trimming took off 4 bases at V and 0 bases at J, with 7 bases between the two ends. The CDR3 spells CASSSGGSYNSPLHF. CDR3 coding DNA: TGTGCCAGCAGTTCGGGGGGCTCCTATAATTCACCCCTCCACTTT.

This clone has a handful of counts. The same CDR3 also results from other DNA sequences found in this sample. V gene TRBV5-5 combines with J gene TRBJ1-1; possible D gene TRBD1, 6 bases. Deletions cut 2 bases from V and 1 base from J, with 9 bases between. Germline loops: CDR1 SGHKS, CDR2 YYEKEE (reference sequence). The CDR3 extends over 14 amino acids. The CDR3: CASSLQTGNTEAFF. The DNA for the CDR3 is TGTGCCAGCAGCTTACAGACAGGGAACACTGAAGCTTTCTTT.

The V gene is TRBV2, the J gene TRBJ2-3; D is possibly TRBD1 (6 bases). CDR3 size: 15 residues. Germline CDR1 SNHLY, CDR2 FYNNEI. Between the trimmed V and J ends, which lost 0 bases and 12 bases, there was a span of 19 bases. CDR3 sequence (DNA): TGTGCCAGCAGTGAAGCGCTCGGGGACACTAGGCACCAGTATTTT. This translates into CASSEALGDTRHQYF.

V gene TRBV7-9 combines with J gene TRBJ1-1, with 8 bases fitting TRBD1. The V gene's germline CDR1 is SEHNR and CDR2 FQNEAQ (reference sequence). The CDR3 has 15 residues. With V trimmed by 4 bases and J by 5 bases, 9 bases remained unmatched. The CDR3 DNA reads TGTGCCAGCAGCTCCCGAGGACAGGGCGGTACTGAAGCTTTCTTT. It encodes CASSSRGQGGTEAFF.

The J gene is TRBJ1-1, the V gene TRBV29-1, with TRBD1 as a possible D gene (5 bases). V lost 7 bases and J lost 0, with 12 bases in between. This CDR3 region has 13 residues. The germline V gene encodes CDR1 SQVTM and CDR2 ANQGSEA. CDR3 in amino acids: CSESQGLNTEAFF. The CDR3 DNA sequence: TGCAGCGAGAGCCAGGGATTGAACACTGAAGCTTTCTTT.

The chain combines TRBV6-5 with TRBJ2-1, with TRBD1 matching over 7 bases. The V gene's germline CDR1 is MNHEY and CDR2 SVGAGI. Germline trimming cut 10 bases from V and 7 bases from J; bases unmatched to any gene: 10. This CDR3 is built from 13 residues. The DNA of the CDR3 is TGTGCCACCAGATTACCACAGGGGAATGAGCAGTTCTTC. Its translation is CATRLPQGNEQFF.

The chain recombines TRBV14 with TRBJ2-3; 7 bases line up with TRBD1. The V gene end was trimmed by 4 bases and the J gene end by 2 bases; junction bases not matched to a gene: 9. CDR3 size: 16 residues. Germline loops: CDR1 SGHDN, CDR2 FVKESK. CDR3: CASSPWTGLSTDTQYF. The CDR3 DNA reads as TGTGCCAGCAGCCCCTGGACAGGCCTTTCCACAGATACGCAGTATTTT.

This clone was detected only a few times. The chain joins TRBV25-1 to TRBJ2-2; D possibly corresponds to TRBD1 (5 bases). Trimming took off 1 base at V and 6 bases at J, with 15 bases between the two ends. There are 16 residues in the CDR3. Germline CDR1 and CDR2: MGHDK and SYGVNS. The CDR3 bases are TGTGCCAGCAGTGAATTTCCCGACAGTGGGTCCGGGGAGCTGTTTTTT. Its translation: CASSEFPDSGSGELFF.

This chain connects TRBV19 to TRBJ2-1, with a weak D call TRBD1 (5 bases). The CDR3 is 12 amino acids. The V gene's germline CDR1 is LNHDA and CDR2 SQIVND (reference sequence). Trimming stripped 2 bases from V and 7 bases from J, with 6 bases between. The CDR3 reads CASSIQGNEQFF. CDR3 bases: TGTGCCAGTAGTATACAGGGTAATGAGCAGTTCTTC.

CDR3 sequence reads: CASSPTSGGATDTQYF. CDR3 sequence (DNA): TGTGCCAGCAGCCCGACTAGCGGGGGGGCAACAGATACGCAGTATTTT. The V and J genes are TRBV5-4 and TRBJ2-3; 14 positions match TRBD2. The CDR3 has 16 amino acids. V shed 4 bases and J 3 bases; nucleotides not matched to a gene: 4. Germline V lookup: CDR1 SGHNT, CDR2 YYREEE (reference sequence).

The chain uses TRBV7-9 and TRBJ2-1, with 7 bases identical to TRBD2. CDR1 is SEHNR, CDR2 FQNEAQ, per germline (reference sequence). The CDR3 totals 16 residues. Trimming cost V 5 bases and J 6 bases; bases outside gene matches: 13. CDR3 residues: CASSPRASGELNEQFF. In nucleotides, the CDR3 is TGTGCCAGCAGCCCCCGCGCGAGCGGGGAACTCAATGAGCAGTTCTTC.

The rearrangement uses TRBV4-2 and TRBJ2-7, with TRBD1 identical over 8 bases. Looked up from germline, CDR1 is LGHNA and CDR2 is YNFKEQ. This CDR3 region has 16 residues. V lost 1 base, J lost 0 bases, and 5 bases stayed unmatched. The CDR3 region has the DNA TGTGCCAGCAGCCAAGGAGGACAGGGCATCTCCTACGAGCAGTACTTC. Translated: CASSQGGQGISYEQYF.

The rearrangement uses TRBV7-2 and TRBJ1-1; D unresolved. The V end lost 1 base, the J end lost 7 bases, and 16 bases lay between the germline ends. Germline loops: CDR1 SGHTA, CDR2 FQGNSA. The CDR3 spans 15 residues. CDR3 DNA: TGTGCCAGCAGCTTAGGTCCGCGGGTTTCCAGTGAAGCTTTCTTT. It encodes CASSLGPRVSSEAFF.

This CDR3 reads CASSVDLSGGASDTQYF. CDR3 coding DNA: TGTGCCAGCAGCGTAGATCTCAGCGGGGGGGCCTCAGATACGCAGTATTTT. This chain connects TRBV9 to TRBJ2-3; 10 bases agree with TRBD2. This CDR3 has 17 amino acids. V lost 0 bases to trimming and J lost 4 bases; unmatched junction nucleotides: 8. CDR1 is SGDLS, CDR2 YYNGEE, per germline. The full variable domain, completed using reference TRBV9 and TRBJ2-3, is DSGVTQTPKHLITATGQRVTLRCSPRSGDLSVYWYQQSLDQGLQFLIQYYNGEERAKGNILERFSAQQFPDLHSELNLSSLELGDSALYFCASSVDLSGGASDTQYFGPGTRLTVL.

This chain joins TRBV9 and TRBJ2-7, with D tentatively TRBD2 (5 bases). The CDR3 runs 13 residues. From germline, CDR1 is SGDLS and CDR2 YYNGEE. The V end was cut by 0 bases, the J end by 2 bases, with 6 bases between. As DNA, the CDR3 is TGTGCCAGCAGCGTAGACGGGACCTACGAGCAGTACTTC. This gives the protein CASSVDGTYEQYF.

The chain uses TRBV9 and TRBJ1-1; D call uncertain. V dropped 4 bases and J dropped 1 base, with 14 bases sitting between them. In germline, CDR1 is SGDLS, CDR2 YYNGEE. The CDR3 runs to 15 residues. CDR3 region: CASSFGLDGNTEAFF. DNA of the CDR3: TGTGCCAGCAGCTTTGGACTGGACGGGAACACTGAAGCTTTCTTT.

This sequence joins TRBV4-1 and TRBJ1-1; 7 bases are a match to TRBD1. In germline, CDR1 is MGHRA, CDR2 YSYEKL. The CDR3 totals 15 residues. The V and J ends lost 2 bases and 6 bases, in that order; junction bases with no gene match: 9. DNA for the CDR3: TGCGCCAGCAGCCAATCCGCAGGGGGAGGATCTGAAGCTTTCTTT. This encodes CASSQSAGGGSEAFF.

J is TRBJ2-3 and V is TRBV20-1; no firm D call. V was clipped by 3 bases and J by 5 bases, with 6 bases between them. The CDR3 is 11 residues long. CDR1 is DFQATT and CDR2 is SNEGSKA in the germline V gene (reference sequence). The CDR3 coding sequence is TGCAGTGCTAGCCCGTTAGATACGCAGTATTTT. Amino acid sequence: CSASPLDTQYF.

V and J are TRBV7-2 and TRBJ2-1; the D gene is possibly TRBD2 (7 bases). The CDR3 is 16 residues long. The germline V and J ends were trimmed by 3 bases and 0 bases, with 12 bases remaining between them. From germline, CDR1 is SGHTA and CDR2 FQGNSA. CDR3 coding DNA: TGTGCCAGCAGCTTTGCGGGGGCCAGCTCCTACAATGAGCAGTTCTTC. Protein sequence: CASSFAGASSYNEQFF.

The gene calls are TRBV9 and TRBJ1-2, with 7 bases lining up with TRBD1. V shed 4 bases, J shed 4 bases, and the junction held 7 bases outside the gene matches. The germline V gene has CDR1 SGDLS and CDR2 YYNGEE. This CDR3 has 14 residues. For the CDR3, the DNA is TGTGCCAGCAGCCCAGGAGGGGGCCGCTATGGCTACACCTTC. Protein product: CASSPGGGRYGYTF.

CDR3 protein: CASSPGQGGSLHF. CDR3 in DNA: TGCGCCAGCAGCCCGGGACAGGGTGGGTCCCTCCACTTT. The rearrangement links TRBV4-3 to TRBJ1-6; TRBD1 aligns across 9 bases. V lost 4 bases to trimming and J lost 14 bases; unmatched junction nucleotides: 6. The CDR3 extends over 13 amino acids. Germline V gene sequence: CDR1 LGHNA, CDR2 YSLEER.

This chain joins TRBV25-1 and TRBJ2-2; unclear D gene. Trimming pared 2 bases from V and 0 bases from J, leaving 7 bases between. The CDR3 is 15 residues long. Germline V lookup: CDR1 MGHDK, CDR2 SYGVNS. CDR3 coding DNA: TGTGCCAGCAGTGAAGCGAGCGCGAACACCGGGGAGCTGTTTTTT. It specifies CASSEASANTGELFF.